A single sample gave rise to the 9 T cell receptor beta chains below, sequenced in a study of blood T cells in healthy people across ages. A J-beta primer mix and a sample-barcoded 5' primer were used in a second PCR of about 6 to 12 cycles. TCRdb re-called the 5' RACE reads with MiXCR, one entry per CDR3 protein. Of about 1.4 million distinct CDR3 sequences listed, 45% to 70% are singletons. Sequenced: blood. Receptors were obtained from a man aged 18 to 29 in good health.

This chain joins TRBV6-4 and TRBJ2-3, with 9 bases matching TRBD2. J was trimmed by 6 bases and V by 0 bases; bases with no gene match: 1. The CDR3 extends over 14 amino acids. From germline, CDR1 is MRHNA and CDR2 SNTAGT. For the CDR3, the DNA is TGTGCCAGCAGTGACTCTGCGGGGGGGGATACGCAGTATTTT. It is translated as CASSDSAGGDTQYF.

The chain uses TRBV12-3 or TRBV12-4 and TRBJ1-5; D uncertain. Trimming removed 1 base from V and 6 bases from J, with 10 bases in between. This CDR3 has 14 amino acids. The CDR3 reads CASSLERDTQPQHF. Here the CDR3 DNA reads TGTGCCAGCAGTTTAGAGAGGGATACTCAGCCCCAGCATTTT.

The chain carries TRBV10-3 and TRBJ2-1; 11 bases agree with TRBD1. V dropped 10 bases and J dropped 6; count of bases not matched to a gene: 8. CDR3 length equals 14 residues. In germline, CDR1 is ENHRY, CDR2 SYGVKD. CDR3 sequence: CATAGQGDSNEQFF. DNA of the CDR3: TGTGCCACCGCGGGACAGGGGGACAGCAATGAGCAGTTCTTC.

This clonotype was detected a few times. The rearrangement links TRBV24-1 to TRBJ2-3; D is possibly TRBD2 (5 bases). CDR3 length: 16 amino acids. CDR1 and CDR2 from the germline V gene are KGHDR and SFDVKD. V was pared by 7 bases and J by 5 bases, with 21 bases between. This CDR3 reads CATSPSGAEELDTQYF. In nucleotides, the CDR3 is TGTGCCACCAGCCCATCAGGAGCGGAGGAGCTAGATACGCAGTATTTT.

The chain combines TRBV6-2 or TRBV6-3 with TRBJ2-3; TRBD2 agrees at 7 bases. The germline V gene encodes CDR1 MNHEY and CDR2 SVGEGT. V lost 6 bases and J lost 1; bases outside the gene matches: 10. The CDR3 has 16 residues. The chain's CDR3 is CASRRPSGIRTDTQYF. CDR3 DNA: TGTGCCAGCAGGAGGCCCAGCGGGATCCGCACAGATACGCAGTATTTT.

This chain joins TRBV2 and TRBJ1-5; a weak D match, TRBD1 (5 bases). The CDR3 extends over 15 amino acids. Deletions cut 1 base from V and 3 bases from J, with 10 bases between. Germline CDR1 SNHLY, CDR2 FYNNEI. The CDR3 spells CASSEGQGYNQPQHF. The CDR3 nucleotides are TGTGCCAGCAGTGAAGGCCAGGGATACAATCAGCCCCAGCATTTT.

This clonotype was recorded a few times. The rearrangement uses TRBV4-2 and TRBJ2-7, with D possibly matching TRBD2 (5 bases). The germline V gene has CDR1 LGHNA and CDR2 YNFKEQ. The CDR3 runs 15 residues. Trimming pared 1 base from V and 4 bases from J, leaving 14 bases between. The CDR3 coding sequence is TGTGCCAGCAGCCAAGCCGCGGGTTTCGTATACGAGCAGTACTTC. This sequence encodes CASSQAAGFVYEQYF.

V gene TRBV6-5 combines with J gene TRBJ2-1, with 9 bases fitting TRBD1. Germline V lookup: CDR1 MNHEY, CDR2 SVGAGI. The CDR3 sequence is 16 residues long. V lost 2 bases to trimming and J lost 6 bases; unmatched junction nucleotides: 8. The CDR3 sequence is CASSYGGQGMSNEQFF. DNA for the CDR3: TGTGCCAGCAGTTACGGGGGACAGGGAATGAGCAATGAGCAGTTCTTC.

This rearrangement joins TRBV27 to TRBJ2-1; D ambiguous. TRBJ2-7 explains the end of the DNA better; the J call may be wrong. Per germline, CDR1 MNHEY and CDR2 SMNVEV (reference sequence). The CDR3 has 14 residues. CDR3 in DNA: TGTGCCAGCATGATCCACAGCAACTACAATGAGCAGTACTTC. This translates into CASMIHSNYNEQYF.